Listed below are T cell receptor beta chains from one sample, sequenced in a study of blood T cell repertoires in COVID-19. Clones were read by immunoSEQ multiplex PCR, and TCRdb kept only the in-frame ones, dropping some. The sample lists approximately 200,000 clones, 75% to 90% occurring once. Sequenced sample: PBMCs or T cells enriched from blood (not recorded which). Source of these receptors: a woman between 40 and 50 years old with acute COVID-19. The CDR3 runs from the conserved cysteine through the conserved F or W. The order of the fields is V gene, clone size, J gene, D gene, CDR3 protein, CDR3 DNA. D genes are given only for firm matches. Not all rows give a size; the values are once, few, many and, for expanded clones, a class.

>TRBV5-1|few|TRBJ1-1|NA
CASSLGRGVTTEAFF
TGCGCCAGCAGCTTGGGCAGGGGAGTGACCACTGAAGCTTTCTTT
>TRBV5-6|NA|TRBJ2-7|NA
CASSLAGRGYEQYF
TGTGCCAGCAGCTTGGCCGGGAGAGGGTACGAGCAGTACTTC
>TRBV11-2|NA|TRBJ2-1|NA
CASSLESTAYNEQFF
TGTGCCAGCAGCTTAGAGAGCACCGCCTACAATGAGCAGTTCTTC
>TRBV7-2|NA|TRBJ2-7|TRBD1
CASSGKQGMEQYF
TGTGCCAGCAGCGGGAAACAGGGGATGGAGCAGTACTTC
>TRBV18|NA|TRBJ2-7|NA
CASSPSAVEQYF
TGTGCCAGCTCACCATCGGCGGTCGAGCAGTACTTC
>TRBV7-8|once|TRBJ1-6|NA
CASSLTDNNSPLHF
TGTGCCAGCAGCTTGACCGACAATAATTCACCCCTCCACTTT
>TRBV9|once|TRBJ1-6|TRBD1
CASSASTGANSPLHF
TGTGCCAGCAGCGCCTCCACAGGGGCCAATTCACCCCTCCACTTT
>TRBV30|NA|TRBJ2-7|NA
CAWSVADEQYF
TGTGCCTGGAGTGTAGCGGACGAGCAGTACTTC
>TRBV27|NA|TRBJ2-2|TRBD1
CASSDRDRGETGELFF
TGTGCCAGCAGTGACCGGGACAGGGGTGAAACCGGGGAGCTGTTTTTT
>TRBV7-9|NA|TRBJ2-2|NA
CASPSTGKGTGELFF
TGTGCCAGTCCCAGTACGGGGAAGGGTACCGGGGAGCTGTTTTTT
>TRBV3-1/TRBV3-2|NA|TRBJ1-2|TRBD1
CASAKGTGNYGYTF
TGTGCCAGCGCAAAAGGGACAGGGAACTATGGCTACACCTTC
>TRBV30|NA|TRBJ2-3|TRBD2
CAWRLGLAAPRDTQYF
TGTGCCTGGAGGCTGGGACTAGCGGCCCCAAGGGATACGCAGTATTTT
>TRBV19|once|TRBJ1-5|NA
CASSSYGGILSNQPQHF
TGTGCCAGTAGTTCTTACGGGGGTATATTGAGCAATCAGCCCCAGCATTTT
>TRBV29-1|NA|TRBJ1-2|TRBD1
CSVEGVKGGNGYTF
TGCAGCGTTGAAGGGGTAAAAGGGGGCAATGGCTACACCTTC
>TRBV6-6|NA|TRBJ2-5|NA
CASSVVGETQYF
TGTGCCAGCAGTGTAGTCGGGGAGACCCAGTACTTC
>TRBV19|NA|TRBJ2-1|TRBD2
CASSNKREGISYNEQFF
TGTGCCAGTAGTAATAAGCGGGAGGGGATCTCCTACAATGAGCAGTTCTTC
>TRBV5-6|NA|TRBJ2-7|TRBD2
CASSLGIQREFPDREQYF
TGTGCCAGCAGCTTGGGGATACAGCGGGAGTTCCCTGACCGCGAGCAGTACTTC
>TRBV6-6|NA|TRBJ2-7|NA
CASRRTASSYEQYF
TGTGCCAGCAGACGGACAGCGAGCTCCTACGAGCAGTACTTC
>TRBV5-1|NA|TRBJ2-3|NA
CASSLADTHSDTQYF
TGCGCCAGCAGCTTGGCGGACACACATTCCGATACGCAGTATTTT
>TRBV28|NA|TRBJ1-3|NA
CASSPQGRVAGNTIYF
TGTGCCAGCAGTCCTCAGGGGAGGGTTGCTGGAAACACCATATATTTT
>TRBV24-1|NA|TRBJ2-3|NA
CATSDPRGRPDTQYF
TGTGCCACCAGTGACCCAAGGGGTCGCCCGGATACGCAGTATTTT
>TRBV7-8|NA|TRBJ2-3|NA
CASSFKPSNEVSGYTQYF
TGTGCCAGCAGCTTCAAACCCTCAAACGAAGTTAGCGGTTATACGCAGTATTTT
>TRBV15|once|TRBJ2-7|TRBD1
CATSVPGQGWYEQYF
TGTGCCACCAGCGTACCGGGACAGGGGTGGTACGAGCAGTACTTC
>TRBV7-2|NA|TRBJ1-5|NA
CASSLQAGQPQHF
TGTGCCAGCAGCTTACAAGCGGGTCAGCCCCAGCATTTT
>TRBV3-1/TRBV3-2|NA|TRBJ1-5|NA
CASSQDRGGPQHF
TGTGCCAGCAGCCAAGATCGTGGAGGGCCCCAGCATTTT
>TRBV28|NA|TRBJ1-2|NA
CASSFGGTHGYTF
TGTGCCAGCAGTTTCGGGGGTACCCATGGCTACACCTTC